Included here is one T cell receptor beta chain sequence, with context. This clonotype was detected many times. There is no known antigen for this receptor. No base qualities exist here, and no much larger clone lies one base off it. The sample's treatment or condition label is to be understood as: live attenuated yellow fever vaccine strain. At each blood-draw timepoint, two biological replicates of bulk PBMCs were obtained. PBMCs were isolated from peripheral blood using a standard Ficoll-Paque protocol. TriZol was used to extract RNA from bulk PBMCs, CD4 and CD8 fractions, and dextramer-positive and dextramer-negative fractions. These data are taken from a study of T cells after yellow fever vaccination (dated by TCRdb to about 2019). Regarding the study in general: The SMART-Seq v4 Ultra Low Input RNA kit was used to prepare libraries from fractions with low cell numbers. To follow T-cell clones before and after primary and booster YFV17D yellow fever vaccination, bulk TCR alpha and beta repertoires were sequenced over time. Two healthy male donors made up the cohort, one aged 18 to 29 years and the other aged 30 to 40 years. Bulk PBMC replicates and cell subsets were isolated from blood drawn at multiple timepoints before and after both primary and secondary immunization.

General study outcomes and caveats: Because the study included only two donors, the extent to which the findings can be generalized is limited. Compared with the primary T-cell response, the secondary T-cell response was faster but weaker, reaching its peak on day 5 rather than on day 15. Computational filtering was required because FACS-sorted repertoires could contain abundant contaminating clonotypes from the bulk population. Most clones expanded after primary vaccination were re-detected after the booster (96% of CD4 and about nine tenths of CD8), suggesting broad memory maintenance. A small share of clonotypes was detected in both CD4 and CD8 compartments, with the overlap likely arising from convergent recombination.

TCR cDNA was made using 5'RACE template switching, a step that added a universal primer site and unique molecular identifiers. Priming for cDNA synthesis came from both the TCR alpha and TCR beta constant segments. Two PCR steps were used to amplify libraries, with sample barcodes and sequencing adapters being added in the second step. Libraries were sequenced on Illumina HiSeq 2500 (2x100 bp) or NovaSeq (2x150 bp). The authors' analysis ran thus. Reads were demultiplexed and collapsed into UMI consensus sequences with MIGEC, and V(D)J alignment was performed with MiXCR. Using edgeR on replicate PBMC samples, clonotypes were called vaccine-responding if FDR was below 0.01 and the log2 fold change was above 5 up to day 15. CD4 or CD8 identity was assigned to each bulk clonotype according to whether the clonotype was present at higher abundance in the sequenced CD4 repertoire or the sequenced CD8 repertoire. The public sequencing data were trimmed at Q25 with fastp and processed into clonotypes with MiXCR by TCRdb, which kept only in-frame beta chains. Each entry merges the rows of one CDR3 protein and shows their most common DNA and genes. The V and J calls reflect TCRdb's pipeline rather than the authors' work. The sample table records hundreds of thousands of distinct CDR3 sequences; around an eighth of these occur just once. Over 13% of the sample is held by the ten biggest clonotypes.

The CDR3 goes from the cysteine to the phenylalanine over 14 residues. The CDR3 DNA has 42 bases and is translated from base 1. The junction shows trimming of 6 bases on V and 6 bases on J, and the gene matches do not reach 4 bases of it. Sequences LNHNV (CDR1) and YYDKDF (CDR2) are obtained from the germline V gene (reference sequence). The TCR comes from a man between 25 and 39 years old who received the YFV17D yellow fever vaccine. The V and J genes are TRBV15 and TRBJ2-2, with 10 central nucleotides matching TRBD2. This sample comprised PBMCs, obtained on the day of the yellow fever booster vaccination. In nucleotide form, the sequence is TGTGCCACCAGAGCTAGCGGGAGTCCCGGGGAGCTGTTTTTT. The encoded protein is CATRASGSPGELFF. Where the CDR3 stops, the reference TRBV15 and TRBJ2-2 genes take over; the full variable domain is DAMVIQNPRYQVTQFGKPVTLSCSQTLNHNVMYWYQQKSSQAPKLLFHYYDKDFNNEADTPDNFQSRRPNTSFCFLDIRSPGLGDTAMYLCATRASGSPGELFFGEGSRLTVL.